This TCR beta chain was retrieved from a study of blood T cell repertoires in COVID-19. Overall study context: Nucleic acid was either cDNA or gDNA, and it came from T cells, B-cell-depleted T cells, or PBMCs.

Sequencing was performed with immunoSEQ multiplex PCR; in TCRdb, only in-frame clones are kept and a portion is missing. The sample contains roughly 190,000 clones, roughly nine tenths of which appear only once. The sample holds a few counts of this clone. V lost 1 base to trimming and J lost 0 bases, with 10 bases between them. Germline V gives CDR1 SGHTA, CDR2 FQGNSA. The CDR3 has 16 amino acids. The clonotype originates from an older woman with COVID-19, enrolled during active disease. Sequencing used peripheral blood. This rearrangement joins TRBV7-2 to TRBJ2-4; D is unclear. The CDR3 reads CASSLGAPLAKNIQYF. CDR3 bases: TGTGCCAGCAGCTTAGGAGCGCCTCTAGCCAAAAACATTCAGTACTTC.